A selection of T cell receptor beta chains follows, all from one sample in a study of CD8+ T cells in alopecia areata. Assay: immunoSEQ multiplex PCR; the TCRdb copy retains only in-frame clones and omits some. The sample lists about 280,000 clones, 58% occurring once. The source was CD4+ T cells sorted from blood, collected at week 24, from a patient treated with tofacitinib. These TCRs come from a human donor with alopecia areata. The CDR3 runs from the conserved cysteine through the conserved F or W. The D gene is left open where the match is weak. Clone size is shown for a subset of rows, as once, few, many or a class of expanded clone.

TRBV7-6	few	TRBJ2-6	.	CASSLATLSGANVLTF	TGTGCCAGCAGCTTGGCAACTCTCTCTGGGGCCAACGTCCTGACTTTC
TRBV6-1	.	TRBJ2-7	.	CASRGATYEQYF	TGTGCCAGCAGGGGTGCTACCTACGAGCAGTACTTC
TRBV4-2	.	TRBJ2-5	TRBD1	CASSQGPLGQGETQYF	TGTGCCAGCAGCCAAGGCCCCCTGGGACAGGGAGAGACCCAGTACTTC
TRBV2	few	TRBJ2-2	TRBD1	CASNDWGQGETHTGELFF	TGTGCCAGCAACGATTGGGGACAGGGAGAAACACACACCGGGGAGCTGTTTTTT
TRBV30	.	TRBJ1-2	.	CAWSTLRDHGGYTF	TGTGCCTGGAGTACCCTCCGGGACCATGGTGGCTACACCTTC
TRBV15	.	TRBJ2-2	.	CATSRASYTGELFF	TGTGCCACCAGCAGAGCCAGTTACACCGGGGAGCTGTTTTTT
TRBV2	.	TRBJ1-5	.	CASSVGARRGNQPQHF	TGTGCCAGCAGTGTTGGAGCCCGACGGGGCAATCAGCCCCAGCATTTT
TRBV27	.	TRBJ1-6	.	CASSFEQPYNSPLHF	TGTGCCAGCAGTTTTGAACAGCCCTATAATTCACCCCTCCACTTT
TRBV28	once	TRBJ1-1	.	CASSLLQSTEAFF	TGTGCCAGCAGTCTTCTTCAGAGTACCGAAGCTTTCTTT
TRBV19	.	TRBJ2-2	.	CASSKQVNTGELFF	TGTGCCAGTAGTAAACAGGTTAACACCGGGGAGCTGTTTTTT
TRBV14	.	TRBJ1-1	.	CASSQDMDTEAFF	TGTGCCAGCAGCCAAGACATGGACACTGAAGCTTTCTTT
TRBV29-1	.	TRBJ1-1	TRBD1	CSVGGQVNTEAFF	TGCAGCGTCGGAGGACAGGTGAACACTGAAGCTTTCTTT
TRBV2	few	TRBJ2-3	TRBD2	CASSEAIAGGTDTQYF	TGTGCCAGCAGTGAAGCGATCGCGGGGGGCACAGATACGCAGTATTTT
TRBV11-2	.	TRBJ2-2	.	CASSPPPAPGELFF	TGTGCCAGCAGCCCACCCCCAGCGCCCGGGGAGCTGTTTTTT
TRBV29-1	.	TRBJ1-2	TRBD1	CSVGTIGGPYGYTF	TGCAGCGTCGGAACGATAGGGGGCCCCTATGGCTACACCTTC
TRBV10-3	.	TRBJ2-6	TRBD2	CAMTAGGSGANVLTF	TGTGCCATGACCGCGGGGGGCTCTGGGGCCAACGTCCTGACTTTC
TRBV6-6	few	TRBJ2-1	.	CASSYSGPPNEQFF	TGTGCCAGCAGTTACTCAGGGCCCCCAAATGAGCAGTTCTTC
TRBV5-1	.	TRBJ1-2	TRBD1	CASWDRGYGYTF	TGCGCCAGCTGGGACAGGGGTTATGGCTACACCTTC
TRBV7-9	many	TRBJ2-7	.	CASSLVSGWGSYEQYF	TGTGCCAGCAGCTTAGTCTCAGGGTGGGGCTCCTACGAGCAGTACTTC
TRBV5-1	few	TRBJ2-5	.	CASSLGVNQETQYF	TGCGCCAGCAGCTTGGGTGTCAACCAAGAGACCCAGTACTTC
TRBV30	.	TRBJ2-5	.	CAWSVPQAGTRETQYF	TGTGCCTGGAGCGTCCCGCAGGCAGGGACCCGGGAGACCCAGTACTTC
TRBV30	.	TRBJ2-1	.	CAWSVERGQRGEQFF	TGTGCCTGGAGTGTAGAGAGGGGCCAGCGAGGTGAGCAGTTCTTC
TRBV4-1	.	TRBJ2-3	TRBD2	CASSQRLAGRTDTQYF	TGCGCCAGCAGCCAGCGACTAGCGGGTCGCACAGATACGCAGTATTTT
TRBV27	.	TRBJ2-5	TRBD2	CASSTGTSRETQYF	TGTGCCAGCAGCACCGGGACTAGCAGGGAGACCCAGTACTTC
TRBV25-1	once	TRBJ2-4	TRBD1	CASSARDKGAQNIQYF	TGTGCCAGCAGTGCCAGAGATAAGGGGGCTCAAAACATTCAGTACTTC
TRBV5-4	.	TRBJ2-1	.	CASRDRDNGEQFF	TGTGCCAGCAGGGACCGGGACAATGGGGAGCAGTTCTTC
TRBV10-3	few	TRBJ2-3	TRBD1	CAIAEGQGARDTQYF	TGTGCCATCGCCGAGGGACAGGGGGCGCGAGATACGCAGTATTTT
TRBV11-2	.	TRBJ1-6	TRBD1	CASSPTGGSPLHF	TGTGCCAGCAGTCCGACAGGGGGCTCACCCCTCCACTTT